These T cell receptor beta chains were read from a single sample in a study of vaccination and CD4 T cells after COVID-19. TCRdb ran MiXCR on the PCR reads and lists one entry per CDR3 protein. This table holds 18,000 or so distinct CDR3 sequences, around half found once. Their cognate antigens are unknown. Sequenced material: CD4+ T cells from blood, cultured in vitro, taken before SARS-CoV-2 vaccination. Receptors were obtained from a human donor who had recovered from COVID-19. Both conserved end residues are part of each CDR3. The order of the fields is CDR3 protein, CDR3 DNA, V gene, D gene, clone size, J gene. A D gene is named only where the DNA matches it firmly. Expanded clones get a size class; other rows say once, few or many, or leave the size out.

cdr3_aa: CASSYSKVVRYGYTF
cdr3_nt: TGTGCCAGCAGTTACTCGAAAGTAGTCCGATATGGCTACACCTTC
v_call: TRBV6-5
d_call: -
clone_size: -
j_call: TRBJ1-2

cdr3_aa: CATSDSRLADNEQFF
cdr3_nt: TGTGCCACCAGTGATTCCCGACTAGCGGACAATGAGCAGTTCTTC
v_call: TRBV24-1
d_call: TRBD2
clone_size: -
j_call: TRBJ2-1

cdr3_aa: CASSLEGLSSYNEQFF
cdr3_nt: TGTGCCAGCAGCCTAGAGGGTCTGAGCTCCTACAATGAGCAGTTCTTC
v_call: TRBV11-2
d_call: -
clone_size: once
j_call: TRBJ2-1

cdr3_aa: CSARDWAGTETQYF
cdr3_nt: TGCAGTGCTAGAGATTGGGCAGGGACAGAGACCCAGTACTTC
v_call: TRBV20-1
d_call: -
clone_size: -
j_call: TRBJ2-5

cdr3_aa: CSARDLNRVYEQYF
cdr3_nt: TGCAGTGCTAGAGACTTAAACAGGGTCTACGAGCAGTACTTC
v_call: TRBV20-1
d_call: -
clone_size: -
j_call: TRBJ2-7

cdr3_aa: CASSWGSVASGSYEQYF
cdr3_nt: TGTGCCAGCAGTTGGGGTTCGGTGGCTAGCGGGAGTTACGAGCAGTACTTC
v_call: TRBV6-5
d_call: TRBD2
clone_size: -
j_call: TRBJ2-7

cdr3_aa: CASSPELQETQYF
cdr3_nt: TGTGCCAGTAGTCCAGAGTTACAAGAGACCCAGTACTTC
v_call: TRBV19
d_call: -
clone_size: -
j_call: TRBJ2-5

cdr3_aa: CASSQESGSGYTF
cdr3_nt: TGTGCCAGCAGCCAAGAGTCAGGGAGTGGCTACACCTTC
v_call: TRBV14
d_call: -
clone_size: -
j_call: TRBJ1-2

cdr3_aa: CARPGGANTGELFF
cdr3_nt: TGTGCCAGGCCAGGGGGTGCGAACACCGGGGAGCTGTTTTTT
v_call: TRBV19
d_call: TRBD1
clone_size: few
j_call: TRBJ2-2

cdr3_aa: CASSNCSPRNTIYF
cdr3_nt: TGTGCCAGCAGCAACTGCAGCCCCCGCAACACCATATATTTT
v_call: TRBV21-1
d_call: -
clone_size: -
j_call: TRBJ1-3